This TCR beta chain was profiled in a study of T cell repertoires in cytomegalovirus infection. Study overall: Both a matching HLA type and CMV infection were indicated by public TCR beta signatures.

V gave up 5 bases and J gave up 4 bases; unmatched junction bases: 7. Germline V gene lookup returns CDR1 MNHEY and CDR2 SMNVEV (reference sequence). The length of the CDR3 is 15 residues. From the reads, TCRdb called clonotypes with MiXCR, one entry per CDR3 protein. The sample carries roughly 220,000 distinct CDR3 sequences, around 35% recorded once. This clonotype has more than one count but fewer than ten. Its antigen is not known. Notes on the study in general: In two of eight donors, the top clonotype was HLA-C-restricted CMV-specific.

The chain employs TRBV27 and TRBJ1-1; 10 positions match TRBD1. Sequences were derived from CD8+ T cells from cultured PBMCs, sampled from culture after CMV antigen stimulation. The receptor was isolated from a human donor in good health (CMV status not recorded). Some clones in this sample may be carry-over from other donors' samples. CDR3 DNA: TGTGCCAGCAGTGCGGACAGGGGGTTTGCCACTGAAGCTTTCTTT. Amino acids: CASSADRGFATEAFF.